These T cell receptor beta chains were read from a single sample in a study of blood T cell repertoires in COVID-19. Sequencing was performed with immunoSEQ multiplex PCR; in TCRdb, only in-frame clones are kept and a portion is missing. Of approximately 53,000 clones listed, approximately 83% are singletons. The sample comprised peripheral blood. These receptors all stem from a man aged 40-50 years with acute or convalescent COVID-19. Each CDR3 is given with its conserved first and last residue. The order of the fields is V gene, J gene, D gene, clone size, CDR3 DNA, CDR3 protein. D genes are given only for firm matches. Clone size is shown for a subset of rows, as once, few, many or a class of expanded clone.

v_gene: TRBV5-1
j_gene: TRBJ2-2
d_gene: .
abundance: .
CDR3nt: TGCGCCAGCAGCTTGACACACCGGGGCACCGGGGAGCTGTTTTTT
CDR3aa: CASSLTHRGTGELFF

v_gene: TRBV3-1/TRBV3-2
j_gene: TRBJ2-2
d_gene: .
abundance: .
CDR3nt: TGTGCCAGCAGCCCGACAGTGAACACCGGGGAGCTGTTTTTT
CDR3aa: CASSPTVNTGELFF

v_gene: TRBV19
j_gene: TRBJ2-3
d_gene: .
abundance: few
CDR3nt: TGTGCCAGTACCGGTCGAACCAGCACAGATACGCAGTATTTT
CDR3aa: CASTGRTSTDTQYF

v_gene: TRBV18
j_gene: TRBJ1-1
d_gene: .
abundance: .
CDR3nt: TGTGCCAGCTCACCCGACAGAAAGAACACTGAAGCTTTCTTT
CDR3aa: CASSPDRKNTEAFF

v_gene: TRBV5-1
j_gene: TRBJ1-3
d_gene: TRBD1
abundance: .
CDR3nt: TGCGCCAGCAGCTCGCCGGGACAGGGGGGAAACACCATATATTTT
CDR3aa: CASSSPGQGGNTIYF

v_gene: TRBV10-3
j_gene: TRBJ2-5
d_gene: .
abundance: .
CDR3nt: TGTGCCATCAGTGCTGGGGGCGAGAAAGAGACCCAGTACTTC
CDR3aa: CAISAGGEKETQYF

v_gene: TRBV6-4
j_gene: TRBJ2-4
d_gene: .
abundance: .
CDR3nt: TGTGCCAGCACCCTGGGAGGCAGGTCGCCTAATGACAAAAACATTCAGTACTTC
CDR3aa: CASTLGGRSPNDKNIQYF

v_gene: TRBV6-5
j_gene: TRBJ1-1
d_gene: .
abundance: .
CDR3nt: TGTGCCAGCAGCAGGAACACTGAAGCTTTCTTT
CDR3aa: CASSRNTEAFF

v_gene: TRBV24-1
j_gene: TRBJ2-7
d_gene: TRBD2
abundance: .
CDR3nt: TGTGCCACCAGTGATTCACTAGCGGGAGAAGTCGAGCAGTACTTC
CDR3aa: CATSDSLAGEVEQYF

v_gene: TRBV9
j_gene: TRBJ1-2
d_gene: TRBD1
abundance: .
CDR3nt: TGTGCCAGCAGCCCTCCGGGACAGGGGAGTTATGGCTACACCTTC
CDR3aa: CASSPPGQGSYGYTF

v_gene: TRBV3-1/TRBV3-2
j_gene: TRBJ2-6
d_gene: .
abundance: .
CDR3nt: TGTGCCAGCAGCCAAGCAGGGCGGCTTTCCGGGGCCAACGTCCTGACTTTC
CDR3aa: CASSQAGRLSGANVLTF

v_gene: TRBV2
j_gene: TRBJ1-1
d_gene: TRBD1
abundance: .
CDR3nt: TGTGCCAGCACTTTGACAGGGAGCACTGAAGCTTTCTTT
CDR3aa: CASTLTGSTEAFF

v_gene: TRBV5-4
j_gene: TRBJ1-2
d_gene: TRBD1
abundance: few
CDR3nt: TGTGCCAGCAGCTTGAACAGGGGGGCCCGGGGCTCTTATGGCTACACCTTC
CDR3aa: CASSLNRGARGSYGYTF

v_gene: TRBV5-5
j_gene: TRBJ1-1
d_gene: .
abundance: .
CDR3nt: TGTGCCAGCAGCTTAGGGGGTAAGGACACTGAAGCTTTCTTT
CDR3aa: CASSLGGKDTEAFF

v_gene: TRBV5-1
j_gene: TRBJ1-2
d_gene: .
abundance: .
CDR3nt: TGCGCCAGCAGCTCTGGTTCTGTCGGGGTTAGGAACTATGGCTACACCTTC
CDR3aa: CASSSGSVGVRNYGYTF

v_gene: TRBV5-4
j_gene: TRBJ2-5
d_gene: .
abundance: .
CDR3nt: TGTGCCAGCAGCTTCAGAGAGACCCAGTACTTC
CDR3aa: CASSFRETQYF

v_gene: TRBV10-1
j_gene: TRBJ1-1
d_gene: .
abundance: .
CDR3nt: TGCGCCAGCAGTGAGGCTGGCCGTGCTGAAGCTTTCTTT
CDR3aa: CASSEAGRAEAFF

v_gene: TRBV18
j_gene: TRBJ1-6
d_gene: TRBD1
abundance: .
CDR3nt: TGTGCCAGCTCACTTGGACAGGGGGCATTTTCACCCCTCCACTTT
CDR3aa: CASSLGQGAFSPLHF

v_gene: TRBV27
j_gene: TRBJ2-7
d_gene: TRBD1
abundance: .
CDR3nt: TGTGCCAGCAGTCCTAGACAGGGGGTGGGAGAGCAGTACTTC
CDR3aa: CASSPRQGVGEQYF

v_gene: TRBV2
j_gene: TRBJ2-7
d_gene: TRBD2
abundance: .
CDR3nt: TGTGCCAGCAGTGCTCGCGGGGCGGGAGGGCCCAACGAGCAGTACTTC
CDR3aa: CASSARGAGGPNEQYF

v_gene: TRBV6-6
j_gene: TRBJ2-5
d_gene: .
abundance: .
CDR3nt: TGTGCCGCGTTCAGGGCGTACCAAGAGACCCAGTACTTC
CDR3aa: CAAFRAYQETQYF

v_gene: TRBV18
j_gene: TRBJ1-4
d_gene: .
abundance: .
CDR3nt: TGTGCCAGCTCATACAGGACAGTTTGGGACCTTAATGAAAAACTGTTTTTT
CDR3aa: CASSYRTVWDLNEKLFF

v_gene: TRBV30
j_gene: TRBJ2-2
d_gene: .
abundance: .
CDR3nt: TGTGCCTGGAGCAGGGTTACCGGGGAGCTGTTTTTT
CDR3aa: CAWSRVTGELFF

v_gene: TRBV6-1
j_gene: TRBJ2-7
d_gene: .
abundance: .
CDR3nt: TGTGCCAGCAGTGATAACTACGAGCAGTACTTC
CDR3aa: CASSDNYEQYF

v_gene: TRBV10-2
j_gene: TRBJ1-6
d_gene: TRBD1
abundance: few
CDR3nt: TGCGCCAGCCGTTCACCTGAGAGGGGGCGATCTAATTCACCCCTCCACTTT
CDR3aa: CASRSPERGRSNSPLHF

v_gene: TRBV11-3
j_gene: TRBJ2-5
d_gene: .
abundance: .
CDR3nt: TGTGCCAGCAGCTTAGGAGAGAAAGAGACCCAGTACTTC
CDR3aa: CASSLGEKETQYF

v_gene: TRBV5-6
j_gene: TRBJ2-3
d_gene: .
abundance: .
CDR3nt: TGTGCCAGCAGCACCCCCAGGACAGATACGCAGTATTTT
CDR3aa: CASSTPRTDTQYF

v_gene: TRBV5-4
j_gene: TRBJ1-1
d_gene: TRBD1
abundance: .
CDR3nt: TGTGCCAGCAGCTTGCCCTTCAGGGGGCAGATGACTGAAGCTTTCTTT
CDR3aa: CASSLPFRGQMTEAFF

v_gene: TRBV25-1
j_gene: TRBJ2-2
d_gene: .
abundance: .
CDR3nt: TGTGCCAGCAGTGAATGGACTGGCTTCGTCGGGGAGCTGTTTTTT
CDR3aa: CASSEWTGFVGELFF